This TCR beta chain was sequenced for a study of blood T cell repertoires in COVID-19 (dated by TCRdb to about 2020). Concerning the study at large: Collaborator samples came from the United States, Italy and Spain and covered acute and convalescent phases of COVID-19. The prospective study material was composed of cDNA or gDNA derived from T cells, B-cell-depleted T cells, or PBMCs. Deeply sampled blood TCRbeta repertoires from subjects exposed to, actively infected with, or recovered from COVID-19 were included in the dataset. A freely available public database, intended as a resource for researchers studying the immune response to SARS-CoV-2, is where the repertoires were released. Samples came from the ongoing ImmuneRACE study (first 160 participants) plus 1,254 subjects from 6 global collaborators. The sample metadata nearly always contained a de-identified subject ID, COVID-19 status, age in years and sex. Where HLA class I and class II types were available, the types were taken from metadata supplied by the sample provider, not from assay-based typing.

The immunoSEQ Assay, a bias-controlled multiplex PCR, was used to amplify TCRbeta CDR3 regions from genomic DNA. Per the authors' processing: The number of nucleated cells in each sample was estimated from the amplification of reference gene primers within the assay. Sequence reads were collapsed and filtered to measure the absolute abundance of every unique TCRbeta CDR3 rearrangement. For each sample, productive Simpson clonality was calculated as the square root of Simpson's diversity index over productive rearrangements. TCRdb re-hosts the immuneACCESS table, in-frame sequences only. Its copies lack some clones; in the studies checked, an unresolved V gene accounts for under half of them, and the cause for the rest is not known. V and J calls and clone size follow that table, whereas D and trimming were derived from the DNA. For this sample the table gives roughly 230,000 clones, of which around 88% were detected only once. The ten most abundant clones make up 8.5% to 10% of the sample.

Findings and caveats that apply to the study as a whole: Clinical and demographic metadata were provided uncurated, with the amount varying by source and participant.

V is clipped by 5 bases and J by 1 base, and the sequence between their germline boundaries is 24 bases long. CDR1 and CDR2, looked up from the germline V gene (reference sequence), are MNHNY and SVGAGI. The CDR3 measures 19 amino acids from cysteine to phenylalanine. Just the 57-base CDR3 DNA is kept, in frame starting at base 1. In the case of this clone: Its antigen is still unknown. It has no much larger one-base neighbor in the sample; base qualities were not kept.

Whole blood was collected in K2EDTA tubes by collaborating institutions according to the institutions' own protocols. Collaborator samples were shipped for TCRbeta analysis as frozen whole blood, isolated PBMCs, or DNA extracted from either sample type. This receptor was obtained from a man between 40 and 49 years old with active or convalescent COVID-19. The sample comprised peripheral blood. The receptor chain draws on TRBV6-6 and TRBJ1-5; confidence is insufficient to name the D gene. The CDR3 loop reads CASSRPPVGRVKSNQPQHF. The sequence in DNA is TGTGCCAGCAGTCGCCCCCCAGTGGGGAGGGTAAAGAGCAATCAGCCCCAGCATTTT.